This T cell receptor beta chain derives from a study of cytomegalovirus exposure and HLA in healthy donors. Remarks on this clone: The antigen is unknown.

Study results and limitations: Reports showed the classifier diagnosing cytomegalovirus status with high specificity and sensitivity. In vitro checks showed that a few CMV-associated chains really do target CMV antigens.

This CDR3 has 15 residues. Per germline, CDR1 MNHNY and CDR2 SVGAGI (reference sequence). Trimming cost V 0 bases and J 7 bases, with 12 bases left between them. PCR amplification relied on 60 Vbeta primers (plus 13 Jbeta primers). The protocol was immunoSEQ multiplex PCR, while the TCRdb copy is restricted to in-frame clones and leaves out a portion. The top ten hold about 4% of the sample, which has roughly 150,000 clones, under 85% seen once. Sequenced input: PBMCs. The chain couples TRBV6-6 to TRBJ2-2, with D possibly being TRBD2 (5 bases). The clonotype comes from a man aged 50 or older in good health and CMV-seropositive. CDR3 protein: CASSYSRVGSGELFF. CDR3 bases: TGTGCCAGCAGTTACTCGCGGGTAGGAAGCGGGGAGCTGTTTTTT.